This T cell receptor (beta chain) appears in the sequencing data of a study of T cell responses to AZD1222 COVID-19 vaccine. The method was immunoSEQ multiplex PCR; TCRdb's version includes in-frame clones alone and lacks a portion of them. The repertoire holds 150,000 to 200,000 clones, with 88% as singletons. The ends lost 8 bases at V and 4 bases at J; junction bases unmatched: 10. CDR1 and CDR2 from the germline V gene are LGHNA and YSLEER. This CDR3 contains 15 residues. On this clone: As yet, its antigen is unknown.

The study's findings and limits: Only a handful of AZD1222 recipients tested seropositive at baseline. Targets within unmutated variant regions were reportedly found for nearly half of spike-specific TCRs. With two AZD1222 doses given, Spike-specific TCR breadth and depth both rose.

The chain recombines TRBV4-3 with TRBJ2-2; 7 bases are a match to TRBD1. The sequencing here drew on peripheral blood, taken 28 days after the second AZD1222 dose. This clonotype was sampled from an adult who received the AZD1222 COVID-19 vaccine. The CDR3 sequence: CASAATGESTGELFF. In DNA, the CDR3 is TGCGCCAGCGCCGCAACAGGGGAGAGCACCGGGGAGCTGTTTTTT.